This T cell receptor beta chain originates from a study of blood T cell repertoires in COVID-19. Study information: PBMCs, B-cell-depleted T cells, or T cells were the source of the cDNA or gDNA that made up the material.

Data came from immunoSEQ multiplex PCR; TCRdb stores just in-frame clones and leaves some out. The sample shows around 160,000 clones, less than 90% of them seen only once. CDR1 is LNHDA, CDR2 SQIVND, per germline (reference sequence). The CDR3 runs to 14 residues. V lost 5 bases, J lost 6 bases, and 16 bases lay in between. The chain combines TRBV19 with TRBJ1-2, with D possibly TRBD1 on 5 matching bases. Input material: peripheral blood. This clonotype was obtained from a human donor in a cohort sampled during active COVID-19. The CDR3 here is CASSLRAGSDGYTF. The CDR3 coding sequence is TGTGCCAGTAGTCTCAGGGCAGGGTCGGATGGCTACACCTTC.